This entry lists 8 T cell receptor beta chains sequenced from one sample in a study of cytomegalovirus exposure and HLA in healthy donors. Here immunoSEQ multiplex PCR was the method, and the copy in TCRdb shows in-frame clones only, minus some. In the table there are about 140,000 clones, just over 90% of which are singletons. The material sequenced was PBMCs. The receptors shown here come from a man in his late teens or twenties in good health and CMV-seronegative.

V usage is TRBV10-3 and J usage is TRBJ1-2; D is possibly TRBD1 (6 bases). V was trimmed by 7 bases and J by 8 bases, leaving 20 bases between them. Germline V gene lookup returns CDR1 ENHRY and CDR2 SYGVKD. CDR3 size: 14 residues. Written as DNA, the CDR3 is TGTGCCATCACCCCGGAGGGGGGGCAACGGGGCTACACCTTC. The encoded protein is CAITPEGGQRGYTF.

The chain links TRBV27 to TRBJ1-1, with D maybe TRBD1 (6 bases). The V gene lost 0 bases and the J gene lost 1 base, with 12 bases spanning the gap. CDR1 is MNHEY and CDR2 is SMNVEV in the germline V gene (reference sequence). CDR3 length: 16 residues. The DNA of the CDR3 is TGTGCCAGCAGTTTATCGATGGGGGACAAGAACACTGAAGCTTTCTTT. This translates into CASSLSMGDKNTEAFF.

The chain couples TRBV2 to TRBJ1-2; tentative D call: TRBD1 (6 bases). V lost 9 bases and J lost 5, with 10 bases in between. The CDR3 consists of 11 residues. CDR1 is SNHLY and CDR2 is FYNNEI in the germline V gene. This CDR3 is CARQGLYGYTF. The CDR3 nucleotides are TGTGCCAGACAGGGACTATATGGCTACACCTTC. Using reference TRBV2 and TRBJ1-2 for the parts outside the CDR3, the full variable domain is EPEVTQTPSHQVTQMGQEVILRCVPISNHLYFYWYRQILGQKVEFLVSFYNNEISEKSEIFDDQFSVERPDGSNFTLKIRSTKLEDSAMYFCARQGLYGYTFGSGTRLTVV.

The chain joins TRBV11-3 to TRBJ2-6; 8 bases align to TRBD1. Trimming took 4 bases from V and 4 from J; bases not matched to a gene: 6. Germline values: CDR1 SGHNT, CDR2 YENEEA. The CDR3 has 16 residues. CDR3 amino acids: CASSSQGAQGANVLTF. CDR3 coding DNA: TGTGCCAGCAGCTCCCAGGGGGCGCAAGGGGCCAACGTCCTGACTTTC.

The chain links TRBV6-5 to TRBJ2-1; TRBD2 matches 11 bases. CDR3 length equals 15 residues. With 6 bases clipped from V and 9 bases from J, the junction kept 10 bases outside the gene matches. CDR1 MNHEY and CDR2 SVGAGI come from the germline V gene. As DNA, the CDR3 is TGTGCCAGCAGGACCTTTAGCGGGGGGGCAGGTGAGCAGTTCTTC. It translates to CASRTFSGGAGEQFF.

This chain connects TRBV9 to TRBJ1-1; D might be TRBD1 (6 bases). The V end lost 0 bases, the J end lost 1 base, and 10 bases lay between the germline ends. This CDR3 has 15 residues. Germline CDR1 is SGDLS and CDR2 is YYNGEE. CDR3 coding DNA: TGTGCCAGCAGCGTAGCACAGGGTTGGAACACTGAAGCTTTCTTT. Translation: CASSVAQGWNTEAFF.

This chain uses TRBV11-2 with TRBJ1-2; TRBD1 matches 8 bases. Germline loops: CDR1 SGHAT, CDR2 FQNNGV. This CDR3 has 19 residues. Trimming cost V 0 bases and J 8 bases; bases outside gene matches: 20. CDR3 coding DNA: TGTGCCAGCAGCTTAGACCGCACGACGCTTACAGGGGGGACATGGGGCTACACCTTC. Protein sequence: CASSLDRTTLTGGTWGYTF. The full variable domain, in which reference TRBV11-2 and TRBJ1-2 provide the parts outside the CDR3, is EAGVAQSPRYKIIEKRQSVAFWCNPISGHATLYWYQQILGQGPKLLIQFQNNGVVDDSQLPKDRFSAERLKGVDSTLKIQPAKLEDSAVYLCASSLDRTTLTGGTWGYTFGSGTRLTVV.

This chain's CDR3 is CATGPGDFSGNTIYF. The CDR3 DNA is TGTGCCACTGGACCGGGAGATTTCTCTGGAAACACCATATATTTT. The V and J genes are TRBV19 and TRBJ1-3; the D is unclear. Per germline, CDR1 LNHDA and CDR2 SQIVND (reference sequence). CDR3 size: 15 residues. The V end was cut by 10 bases, the J end by 0 bases, with 16 bases between. Based on the CDR3 plus reference TRBV19 and TRBJ1-3, the full variable domain is DGGITQSPKYLFRKEGQNVTLSCEQNLNHDAMYWYRQDPGQGLRLIYYSQIVNDFQKGDIAEGYSVSREKKESFPLTVTSAQKNPTAFYLCATGPGDFSGNTIYFGEGSWLTVV.